Listed below are T cell receptor beta chains from one sample, sequenced in a study of cytomegalovirus exposure and HLA in healthy donors. Sequenced by immunoSEQ multiplex PCR; TCRdb stores in-frame clones only, minus some. This table has roughly 120,000 clones, around 78% appearing once. Sequenced input: PBMCs. The receptor source for this set is a woman aged 30 to 39 in good health and CMV-seropositive. The conserved cysteine and the conserved F or W are not part of the CDR3 here.

TRBV4-1,14,TRBJ2-4,ASSQTAGLAKNIQY
TRBV7-9,10,TRBJ2-3,ASGQSTDTQY
TRBV7-9,12,TRBJ2-3,ASKEGGAIDTQY
TRBV5-1,13,TRBJ2-3,ASSLDPWGVDTQY
TRBV5-1,13,TRBJ2-2,ASSPGTGGTGELF
TRBV9,16,TRBJ2-3,ASSVGSGGADGTDTQY
TRBV7-9,12,TRBJ1-1,ASSSGQTNTEAF
TRBV7-2,13,TRBJ2-7,ASSSQRGASYEQY
TRBV5-1,13,TRBJ2-3,ASRLSGGALDTQY
TRBV25-1,13,TRBJ2-5,ASSELGGGGETQY
TRBV29-1,12,TRBJ1-2,SVEDLGRRYGYT
TRBV9,12,TRBJ1-6,ASSAPGVNSPLH
TRBV28,15,TRBJ2-5,ASSPSGASGVQETQY
TRBV6-5,13,TRBJ1-1,ASSPRQGMGTEAF
TRBV7-3,13,TRBJ2-3,ASSPPGLETDTQY
TRBV6-5,13,TRBJ1-1,ASSYSRHLGTEAF
TRBV4-3,14,TRBJ2-7,ASSQDRSGSRYEQY
TRBV19,12,TRBJ2-7,ASTTQGPPYEQY
TRBV30,16,TRBJ2-6,AWSGLIRKTSGANVLT
TRBV4-2,12,TRBJ1-1,ASSWTGQGTEAF
TRBV5-1,14,TRBJ2-2,ASSSTNLPGTGELF
TRBV5-1,13,TRBJ2-2,ASSFGHTNTGELF
TRBV14,13,TRBJ1-4,ASSPYRNRNEKLF
TRBV5-1,14,TRBJ2-1,ASSHTGQGSYNEQF
TRBV4-3,13,TRBJ2-3,ASSQGLTGTDTQY
TRBV6-1,15,TRBJ2-3,ASSEAHGGGASDTQY
TRBV7-6,16,TRBJ2-3,ASSLLGPSGGALDTQY